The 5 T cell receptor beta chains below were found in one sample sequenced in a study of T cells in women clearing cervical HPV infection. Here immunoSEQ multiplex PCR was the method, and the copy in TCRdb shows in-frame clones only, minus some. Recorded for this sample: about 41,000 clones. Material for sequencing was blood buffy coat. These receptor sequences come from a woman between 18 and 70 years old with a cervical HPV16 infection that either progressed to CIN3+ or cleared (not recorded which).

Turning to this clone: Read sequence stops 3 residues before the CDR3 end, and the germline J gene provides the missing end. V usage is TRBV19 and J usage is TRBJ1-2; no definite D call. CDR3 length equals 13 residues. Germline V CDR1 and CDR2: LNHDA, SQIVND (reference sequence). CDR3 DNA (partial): TGTGCCAGTACCGAAGGGTACGTCGACGGC. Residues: CASTEGYVDG. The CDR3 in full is CASTEGYVDGYTF.

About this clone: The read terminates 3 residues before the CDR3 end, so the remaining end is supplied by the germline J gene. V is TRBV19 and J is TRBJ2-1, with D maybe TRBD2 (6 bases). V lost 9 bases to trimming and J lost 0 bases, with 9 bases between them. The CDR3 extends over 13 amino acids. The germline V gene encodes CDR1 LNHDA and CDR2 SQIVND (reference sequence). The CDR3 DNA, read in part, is TGTGCCAGCGGGGGAAGCTCCTACAATGAG. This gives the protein CASGGSSYNE. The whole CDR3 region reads CASGGSSYNEQFF.

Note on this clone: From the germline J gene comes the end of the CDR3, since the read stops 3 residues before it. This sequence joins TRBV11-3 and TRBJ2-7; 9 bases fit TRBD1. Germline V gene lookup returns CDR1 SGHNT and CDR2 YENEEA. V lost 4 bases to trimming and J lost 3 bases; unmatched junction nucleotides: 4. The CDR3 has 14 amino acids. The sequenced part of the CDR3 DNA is TGTGCCAGCAGCTCCCGGACAGGGGACTACGAG. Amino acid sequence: CASSSRTGDYE. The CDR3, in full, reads CASSSRTGDYEQYF.

The sequenced part of the CDR3 DNA is TGTGCCAGTAGTAGGACAGGGGCGAACACTGAA. Residues: CASSRTGANTE. The full CDR3 protein is CASSRTGANTEAFF. V usage is TRBV19 and J usage is TRBJ1-1, with TRBD1 matching 9 bases. The read ends 3 residues early relative to the CDR3; the germline J gene fills the gap. The CDR3 runs to 14 residues. Germline CDR1 LNHDA, CDR2 SQIVND (reference sequence). V gave up 4 bases and J gave up 1 base; unmatched junction bases: 1. The full variable domain, completed using reference TRBV19 and TRBJ1-1, is DGGITQSPKYLFRKEGQNVTLSCEQNLNHDAMYWYRQDPGQGLRLIYYSQIVNDFQKGDIAEGYSVSREKKESFPLTVTSAQKNPTAFYLCASSRTGANTEAFFGQGTRLTVV.

The sequenced part of the CDR3 DNA is TGTGCCAGTAGTTTCGGAGAGACC. As protein: CASSFGET. In full, the CDR3 reads CASSFGETQYF. V and J are TRBV19 and TRBJ2-5; D gene uncertain. From the germline J gene comes the end of the CDR3, since the read stops 3 residues before it. Trimming took 5 bases from V and 4 from J, leaving 5 bases between them. The length of the CDR3 is 11 residues. Germline V gives CDR1 LNHDA, CDR2 SQIVND (reference sequence).